This TCR beta chain is from a study of cytomegalovirus exposure and HLA in healthy donors. The germline V gene encodes CDR1 ENHRY and CDR2 SYGVKD. CDR3 length: 17 amino acids. The V segment lost 7 bases and the J segment 0 bases; nucleotides outside the gene matches: 11. Broader study findings: TCR beta sequences reportedly predicted most subjects' HLA-A and HLA-B alleles accurately. Cytomegalovirus association was assigned to approximately 160 TCR beta chains. Excluded: some indistinguishable V segments such as TRBV6-2 and TRBV6-3. The authors assumed roughly uniform sequencing depth across donors for presence/absence analyses.

As regards this clone: Antigen: not known.

The study ran its PCR with 60 Vbeta and 13 Jbeta primers. Profiling relied on immunoSEQ multiplex PCR, and the TCRdb table lists in-frame clones only, not all of them. The sample contains 150,000 to 200,000 clones, around 78% of which appear only once. Source material: PBMCs. The TCR was taken from a man under 40 in good health and CMV-seronegative. The J gene is TRBJ1-1, the V gene TRBV10-3, with 10 bases aligning to TRBD1. CDR3 residues: CAIINTRDRGVNTEAFF. CDR3 bases: TGTGCCATCATCAACACTAGGGACAGGGGTGTGAACACTGAAGCTTTCTTT.